One sample yielded the 20 T cell receptor beta chains listed below, sequenced in a study of tumor-infiltrating lymphocytes in primary liver carcinoma. The authors made TCR beta cDNA from roughly 480 ng total RNA with a constant-region primer. Slightly modified ARM-PCR served as the procedure for the TCR beta libraries. These libraries came from three rounds of nested multiplex PCR. Rounds one and two of PCR, each of roughly 10 cycles, were primed with TRBV1-TRBV30 forward primers and a C-beta reverse primer. TCRdb fed the multiplex PCR reads into MiXCR, producing one record per CDR3 protein. Of just under 95,000 distinct CDR3 sequences in the sample, around 70% were seen once. Unsorted bulk tissue, about 17-33 mg of it, served as the source for co-extraction of RNA and DNA. The sample consisted of tumor-adjacent normal liver tissue. The receptors were gathered from a man in his forties or fifties with primary liver carcinoma and hepatitis B virus infection.

This clonotype was found a few times. A read error may explain this, as a much larger clone is one base away. Written as DNA, the CDR3 is TGTGCCAGCAGCCACGGACTAGCGGCGTCCTACGACCAGTACTTC. It yields the protein CASSHGLAASYDQYF. V usage is TRBV6-5 and J usage is TRBJ2-7; the match to TRBD2 covers 10 bases. Germline CDR1 is MNHEY and CDR2 is SVGAGI. The CDR3 runs to 15 residues.

This clonotype was observed many times. The V and J genes are TRBV10-2 and TRBJ1-3; D not certain. Deletions cut 4 bases from V and 1 base from J, with 2 bases between. There are 12 residues in the CDR3. Germline V lookup: CDR1 WSHSY, CDR2 SAAADI. The CDR3 here is CASSASGNTIYF. The CDR3 nucleotides are TGCGCCAGCAGTGCTTCTGGAAACACCATATATTTT.

This clonotype was seen many times. The rearrangement links TRBV6-5 to TRBJ2-1, with D tentatively TRBD2 (6 bases). The germline V gene encodes CDR1 MNHEY and CDR2 SVGAGI. The CDR3 spans 14 residues. V was shortened by 0 bases and J by 7 bases, with 10 bases between the two germline ends. CDR3 DNA sequence: TGTGCCAGCAGTTACTCAGGAGGGGTTAATGAGCAGTTCTTC. Amino acid sequence: CASSYSGGVNEQFF.

Concerning this clonotype itself: The final CDR3 position lacks the conserved phenylalanine or tryptophan, pointing to a likely read error. The V call is TRBV29-1, the J call TRBJ2-1; D remains ambiguous. The V gene's germline CDR1 is SQVTM and CDR2 ANQGSEA. CDR3 length equals 15 residues. V lost 3 bases and J 7 bases, leaving 19 bases between the germline ends. DNA of the CDR3: TGCAGCGTTGACGACTCCCGGCCCCCTTATAATGAGCAGTTCTCC. Translated: CSVDDSRPPYNEQFS.

Note on this clonotype: Lacking the conserved final phenylalanine or tryptophan, this CDR3 likely reflects a read error. The chain has TRBV6-6 and TRBJ1-5; no clear D. This CDR3 has 13 amino acids. V lost 6 bases and J lost 5, with 11 bases in between. Germline V CDR1 and CDR2: MNHNY, SVGAGI (reference sequence). The CDR3, as DNA: TGTGCCAGCAGGAGAGGGCGCGATCAGCCCCAGCATTAT. Protein: CASRRGRDQPQHY.

This clonotype occurred many times. The chain combines TRBV11-2 with TRBJ2-1; the D call may be TRBD1 or TRBD2 (6 bases each). CDR3 size: 17 residues. The germline V gene encodes CDR1 SGHAT and CDR2 FQNNGV. With 3 bases removed from V and 0 bases from J, the gap between germline ends came to 15 bases. This CDR3 is CASSLGGQRSSYNEQFF. CDR3 nucleotide sequence: TGTGCCAGCAGCTTGGGGGGACAAAGGAGCTCCTACAATGAGCAGTTCTTC.

With respect to this clonotype: Germline and junction disagree at one end, which may indicate a read error. The chain is built from TRBV5-6 and TRBJ2-1; D not certain. Germline loops: CDR1 SGHDT, CDR2 YYEEEE. The CDR3 length is 16 residues. The CDR3 is CASSLESRLSYSEQFF. In nucleotides, the CDR3 is TGTGCCAGCAGCTTGGAGTCTAGACTCTCCTACAGTGAGCAGTTCTTC.

In this sample, this clonotype turned up a few times. This may be a read error, as it is one base from a much larger clone. The chain is built from TRBV4-1 and TRBJ2-7, with D perhaps TRBD1 (6 bases). Between the trimmed V and J ends, which lost 4 bases and 6 bases, there was a span of 13 bases. This CDR3 is 13 amino acids long. Germline V CDR1 and CDR2: MGHRA, YSYEKL. In DNA, the CDR3 is TGCGCCAGCAGCCTCGGAGCAGGGGTCGAGCAGTACTTC. It is translated as CASSLGAGVEQYF.

Notes on this clonotype: The final CDR3 position lacks the conserved phenylalanine or tryptophan, pointing to a likely read error. The chain couples TRBV29-1 to TRBJ2-5; no definite D call. Per the germline V gene, CDR1 is SQVTM and CDR2 is ANQGSEA. There are 10 residues in the CDR3. Trimming left V 4 bases short and J 10 bases short, with 10 bases between. The CDR3 region has the DNA TGCAGCGTTGCCGGAGATATCCAGTACCTC. It codes for CSVAGDIQYL.

On this clonotype itself: With a much larger clone just one base away, this may be a read error. The chain joins TRBV29-1 to TRBJ1-5; 7 bases match TRBD1. CDR1 is SQVTM and CDR2 is ANQGSEA in the germline V gene. The length of the CDR3 is 14 residues. The CDR3 DNA sequence: TGCAACGTCCGACAGGGCCCAGGGAATCAGCCCCAGCATTTT. Residues: CNVRQGPGNQPQHF.

Note on this clonotype: The conserved phenylalanine or tryptophan is not found at the CDR3 terminus, so this likely reflects a read error. The chain is built from TRBV7-9 and TRBJ2-5; D is unresolved. The CDR3 runs to 15 residues. V lost 3 bases and J 4 bases, leaving 15 bases between the germline ends. Germline CDR1 SEHNR, CDR2 FQNEAQ (reference sequence). In DNA, the CDR3 is TGTGCCAGCAGCTTCCTCGTGGAAGCTTCAGAGACCCAGTACTCC. Protein product: CASSFLVEASETQYS.

With regard to this clonotype: At one end the junction does not follow the germline gene, possibly because of a read error. This chain joins TRBV5-4 and TRBJ2-6; the D gene is possibly TRBD2 (5 bases). Germline CDR1 SGHNT, CDR2 YYREEE (reference sequence). CDR3 length: 13 amino acids. In DNA, the CDR3 is TGTGCCAACAGCTTGTCCCGGGGCAACGTCCTGACTTTC. Translation: CANSLSRGNVLTF.

Many counts were recorded for this clonotype. The chain joins TRBV29-1 to TRBJ2-7, with 8 positions matching TRBD2. Trimming took 6 bases from V and 4 from J; bases not matched to a gene: 11. CDR3 size: 14 residues. CDR1 SQVTM and CDR2 ANQGSEA come from the germline V gene. The CDR3 spells CSVAGGAGAYEQYF. In DNA form, the CDR3 reads TGCAGCGTGGCCGGCGGAGCGGGGGCATACGAGCAGTACTTC.

This chain links TRBV28 with TRBJ1-5, with 7 bases lining up with TRBD1. CDR1 is MDHEN and CDR2 is SYDVKM in the germline V gene. The CDR3 totals 14 residues. After removal of 2 bases from V and 2 bases from J, the junction contained 0 bases not matched to a gene. CDR3 in amino acids: CASSLDRGNQPQHF. CDR3 DNA sequence: TGTGCCAGCAGTTTAGACAGGGGCAATCAGCCCCAGCATTTT.

This clonotype was counted at least ten times. The chain joins TRBV29-1 to TRBJ2-1; 14 positions match TRBD2. The V gene's germline CDR1 is SQVTM and CDR2 ANQGSEA. The CDR3 runs to 16 residues. The trim removed 3 bases at V and 7 bases at J, leaving 8 bases unmatched. CDR3 in DNA: TGCAGCGTTGAGTTGGGACTAGCGGGAGAGAGGAATGAGCAGTTCTTC. This gives the protein CSVELGLAGERNEQFF.

This clonotype appeared many times. The CDR3, as DNA: TGTGCCTGCAAGACAAGCAATCAGCCCCAGCATTTT. This codes for CACKTSNQPQHF. V and J are TRBV30 and TRBJ1-5; D is undetermined. The germline V gene encodes CDR1 GTSNPN and CDR2 SVGIG (reference sequence). The CDR3 totals 12 residues. Between the trimmed V and J ends, which lost 6 bases and 1 base, there was a span of 7 bases. The full variable domain, rest sourced from reference TRBV30 and TRBJ1-5, is SQTIHQWPATLVQPVGSPLSLECTVEGTSNPNLYWYRQAAGRGLQLLFYSVGIGQISSEVPQNLSASRPQDRQFILSSKKLLLSDSGFYLCACKTSNQPQHFGDGTRLSIL.

This clonotype was seen a single time. This chain uses TRBV19 with TRBJ2-7, with D unresolved. The CDR3 spans 13 residues. Germline CDR1 is LNHDA and CDR2 is SQIVND (reference sequence). V lost 4 bases and J lost 4, with 11 bases in between. The CDR3 is CASSTRKGYEQYF. CDR3 DNA sequence: TGTGCCAGTAGTACCAGGAAGGGTTACGAGCAGTACTTC.

A word on this clonotype: A junction boundary mismatches the germline segment, possibly from a read error. The J gene is TRBJ1-1, the V gene TRBV12-3 or TRBV12-4, with D unclear. The CDR3 sequence is 14 residues long. The CDR3 loop reads CAGSPRGSTTEAFF. The DNA of the CDR3 is TGTGCCGGCAGTCCCCGGGGATCGACTACTGAAGCTTTCTTT.

As to this clonotype: This sequence may be a read error, since a much larger clone differs from it by one base. The chain links TRBV13 to TRBJ2-5; D is possibly TRBD2 (5 bases). CDR1 is PRHDT and CDR2 is FYEKMQ in the germline V gene (reference sequence). The CDR3 sequence is 15 residues long. The V end lost 4 bases, the J end lost 4 bases, and 16 bases lay between the germline ends. The CDR3 DNA follows: TGTGCCAGCAGCTCGGCCAGGCCTCGGGGAGAGACCCAGTACTTC. Amino acids: CASSSARPRGETQYF.

Notes on this clonotype: The CDR3 end shows no conserved phenylalanine or tryptophan, and so a read error is likely. The rearrangement joins TRBV11-2 to TRBJ2-1; 8 nucleotides align to TRBD2. The germline V gene encodes CDR1 SGHAT and CDR2 FQNNGV. CDR3 length: 14 residues. The CDR3 region has the DNA TGTGCCAGGAGCTTGACTAGCGTTTACAATGAGCAGTTCTCC. Amino acids: CARSLTSVYNEQFS.